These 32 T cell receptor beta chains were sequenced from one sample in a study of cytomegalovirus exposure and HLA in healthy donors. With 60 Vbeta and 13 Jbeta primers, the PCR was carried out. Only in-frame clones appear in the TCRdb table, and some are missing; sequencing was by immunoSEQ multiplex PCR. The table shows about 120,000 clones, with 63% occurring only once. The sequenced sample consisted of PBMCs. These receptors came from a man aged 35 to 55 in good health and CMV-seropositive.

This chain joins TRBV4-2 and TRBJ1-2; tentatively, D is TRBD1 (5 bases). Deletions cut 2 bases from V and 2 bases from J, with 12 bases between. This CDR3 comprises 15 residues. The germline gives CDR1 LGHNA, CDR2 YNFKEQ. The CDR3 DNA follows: TGTGCCAGCAGCCAACCAAGTCAGGGCAACTATGGCTACACCTTC. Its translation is CASSQPSQGNYGYTF.

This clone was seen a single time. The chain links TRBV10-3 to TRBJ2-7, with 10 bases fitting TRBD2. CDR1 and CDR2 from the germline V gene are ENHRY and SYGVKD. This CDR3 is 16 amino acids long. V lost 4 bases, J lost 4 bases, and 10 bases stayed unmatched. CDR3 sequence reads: CAISGGVLAGVYEQYF. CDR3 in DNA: TGTGCCATCAGTGGGGGAGTGCTAGCGGGAGTATACGAGCAGTACTTC.

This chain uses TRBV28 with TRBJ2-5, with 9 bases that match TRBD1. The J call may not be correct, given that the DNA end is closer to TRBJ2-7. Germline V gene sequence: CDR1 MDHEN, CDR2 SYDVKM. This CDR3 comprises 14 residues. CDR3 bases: TGTGCCAGCGTATGGGGACAGGGTGGTTACGAGCAGTACTTC. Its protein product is CASVWGQGGYEQYF.

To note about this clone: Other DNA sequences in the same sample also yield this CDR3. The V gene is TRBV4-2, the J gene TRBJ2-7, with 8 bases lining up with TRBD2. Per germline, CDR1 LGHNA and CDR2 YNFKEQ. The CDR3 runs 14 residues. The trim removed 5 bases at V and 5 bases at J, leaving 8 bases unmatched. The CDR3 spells CASSSSGGPDEQYF. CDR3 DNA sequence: TGTGCCAGCAGCTCATCGGGAGGGCCTGACGAGCAGTACTTC.

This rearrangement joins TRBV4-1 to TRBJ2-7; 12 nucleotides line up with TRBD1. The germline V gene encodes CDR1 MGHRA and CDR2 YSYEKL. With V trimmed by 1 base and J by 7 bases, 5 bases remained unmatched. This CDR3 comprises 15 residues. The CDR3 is CASSQGDRGLKEQYF. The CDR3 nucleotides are TGCGCCAGCAGCCAAGGGGACAGGGGGCTGAAAGAGCAGTACTTC.

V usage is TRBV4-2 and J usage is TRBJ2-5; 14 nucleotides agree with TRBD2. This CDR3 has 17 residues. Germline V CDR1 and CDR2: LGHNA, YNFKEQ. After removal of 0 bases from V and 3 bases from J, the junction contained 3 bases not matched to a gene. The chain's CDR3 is CASSQEGTSGGKETQYF. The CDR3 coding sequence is TGTGCCAGCAGCCAAGAGGGGACTAGCGGGGGAAAAGAGACCCAGTACTTC.

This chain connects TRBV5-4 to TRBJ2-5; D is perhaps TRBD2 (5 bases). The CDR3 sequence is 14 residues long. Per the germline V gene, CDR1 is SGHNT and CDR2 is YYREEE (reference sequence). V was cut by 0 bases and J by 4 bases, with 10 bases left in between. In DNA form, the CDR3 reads TGTGCCAGCAGCTTGGCCTCCGAGGGAGAGACCCAGTACTTC. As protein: CASSLASEGETQYF.

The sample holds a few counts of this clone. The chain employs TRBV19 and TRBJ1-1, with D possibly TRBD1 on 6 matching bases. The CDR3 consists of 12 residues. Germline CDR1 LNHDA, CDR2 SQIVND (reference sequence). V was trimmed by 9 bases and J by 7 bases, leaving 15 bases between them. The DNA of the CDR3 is TGTGCCAGCTTGAGGGGGACCCATGAAGCTTTCTTT. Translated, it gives CASLRGTHEAFF.

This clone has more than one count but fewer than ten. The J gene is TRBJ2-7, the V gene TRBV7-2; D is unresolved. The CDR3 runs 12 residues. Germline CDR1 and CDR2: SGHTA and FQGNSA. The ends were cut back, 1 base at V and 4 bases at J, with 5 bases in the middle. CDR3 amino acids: CASSLGAYEQYF. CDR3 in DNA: TGTGCCAGCAGCTTAGGGGCGTACGAGCAGTACTTC.

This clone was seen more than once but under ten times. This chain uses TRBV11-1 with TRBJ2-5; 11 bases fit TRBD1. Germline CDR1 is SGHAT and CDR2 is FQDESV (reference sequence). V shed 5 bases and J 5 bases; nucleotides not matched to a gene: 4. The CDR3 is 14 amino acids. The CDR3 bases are TGTGCCAGCAGCCGGGGACAGGGGGGTGAGACCCAGTACTTC. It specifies CASSRGQGGETQYF. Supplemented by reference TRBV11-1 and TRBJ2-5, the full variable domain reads EAEVAQSPRYKITEKSQAVAFWCDPISGHATLYWYRQILGQGPELLVQFQDESVVDDSQLPKDRFSAERLKGVDSTLKIQPAELGDSAMYLCASSRGQGGETQYFGPGTRLLVL.

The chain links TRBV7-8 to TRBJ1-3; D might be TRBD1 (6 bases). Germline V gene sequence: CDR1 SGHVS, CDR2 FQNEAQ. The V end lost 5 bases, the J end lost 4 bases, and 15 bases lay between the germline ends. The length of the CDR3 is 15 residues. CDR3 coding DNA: TGTGCCAGCAGCCAGTCAAGGGACATAGGAAACACCATATATTTT. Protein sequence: CASSQSRDIGNTIYF.

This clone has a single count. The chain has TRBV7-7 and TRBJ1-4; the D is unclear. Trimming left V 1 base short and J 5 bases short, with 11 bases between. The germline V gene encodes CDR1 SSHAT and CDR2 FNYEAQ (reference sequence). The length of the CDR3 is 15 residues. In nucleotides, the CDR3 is TGTGCCAGCAGCTTAGGGGGAGGTACGAATGAAAAACTGTTTTTT. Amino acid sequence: CASSLGGGTNEKLFF.

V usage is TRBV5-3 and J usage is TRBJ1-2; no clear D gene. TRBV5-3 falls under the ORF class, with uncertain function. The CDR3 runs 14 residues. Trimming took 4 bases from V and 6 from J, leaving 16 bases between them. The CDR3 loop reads CARSPRQTSHGYTF. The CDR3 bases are TGTGCCAGAAGCCCAAGACAAACCTCGCATGGCTACACCTTC.

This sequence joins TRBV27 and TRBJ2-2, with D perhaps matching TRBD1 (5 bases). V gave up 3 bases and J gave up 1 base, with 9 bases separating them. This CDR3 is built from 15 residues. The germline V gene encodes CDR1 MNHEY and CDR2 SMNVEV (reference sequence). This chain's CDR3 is CASSFRQGNTGELFF. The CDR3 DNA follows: TGTGCCAGCAGTTTCCGGCAGGGGAACACCGGGGAGCTGTTTTTT.

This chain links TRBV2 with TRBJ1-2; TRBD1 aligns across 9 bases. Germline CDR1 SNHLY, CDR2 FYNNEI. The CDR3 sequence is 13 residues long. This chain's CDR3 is CVALTRTGVGYTF. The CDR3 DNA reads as TGTGTCGCTCTCACCCGGACAGGGGTAGGCTACACCTTC.

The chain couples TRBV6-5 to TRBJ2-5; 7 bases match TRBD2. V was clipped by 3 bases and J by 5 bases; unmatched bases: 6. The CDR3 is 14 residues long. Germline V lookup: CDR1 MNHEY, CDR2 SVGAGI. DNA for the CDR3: TGTGCCAGCAGTTATGCGGCGGGAGCTGAGACCCAGTACTTC. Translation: CASSYAAGAETQYF.

In DNA form, the CDR3 reads TGTGCTAGTGGTTCCCGGGACTCGAACTACGAGCAGTACTTC. It codes for CASGSRDSNYEQYF. This sequence joins TRBV12-5 and TRBJ2-7; perhaps TRBD2 as D (6 bases). The CDR3 spans 14 residues. Germline V gene sequence: CDR1 LGHNT, CDR2 FRNRAP. Trimming stripped 4 bases from V and 3 bases from J, with 13 bases between.

CDR3 in amino acids: CASSVGRNEKLFF. CDR3 nucleotide sequence: TGTGCCAGCAGCGTAGGGCGGAATGAAAAACTGTTTTTT. The chain recombines TRBV9 with TRBJ1-4; D gene uncertain. V lost 0 bases to trimming and J lost 5 bases, with 5 bases between them. CDR1 is SGDLS, CDR2 YYNGEE, per germline. CDR3 size: 13 residues.

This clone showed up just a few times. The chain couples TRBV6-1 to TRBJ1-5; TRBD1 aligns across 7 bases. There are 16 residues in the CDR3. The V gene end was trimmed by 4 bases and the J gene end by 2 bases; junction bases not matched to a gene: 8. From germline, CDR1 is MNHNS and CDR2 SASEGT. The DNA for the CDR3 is TGTGCCAGCAGTGTTCAGGCCACAGGGGGCAATCAGCCCCAGCATTTT. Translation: CASSVQATGGNQPQHF.

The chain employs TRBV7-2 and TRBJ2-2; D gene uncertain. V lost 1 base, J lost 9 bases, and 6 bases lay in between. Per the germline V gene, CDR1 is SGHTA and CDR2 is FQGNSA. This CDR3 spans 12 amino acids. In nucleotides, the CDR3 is TGTGCCAGCAGCTTAGGGGCGAGGGAGCTGTTTTTT. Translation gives CASSLGARELFF.

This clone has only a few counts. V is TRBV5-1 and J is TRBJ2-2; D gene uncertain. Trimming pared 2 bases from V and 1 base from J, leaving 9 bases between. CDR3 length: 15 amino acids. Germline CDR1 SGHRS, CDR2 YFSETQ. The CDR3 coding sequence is TGCGCCAGCAGCTTTGGCACACAGAACACCGGGGAGCTGTTTTTT. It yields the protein CASSFGTQNTGELFF.

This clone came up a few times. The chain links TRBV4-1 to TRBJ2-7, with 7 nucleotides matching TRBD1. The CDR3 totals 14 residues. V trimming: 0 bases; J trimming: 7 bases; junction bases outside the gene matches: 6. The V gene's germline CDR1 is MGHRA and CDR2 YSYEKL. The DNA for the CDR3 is TGCGCCAGCAGCCAAGATCCAAACAGGGGTGAGCAGTACTTC. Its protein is CASSQDPNRGEQYF.

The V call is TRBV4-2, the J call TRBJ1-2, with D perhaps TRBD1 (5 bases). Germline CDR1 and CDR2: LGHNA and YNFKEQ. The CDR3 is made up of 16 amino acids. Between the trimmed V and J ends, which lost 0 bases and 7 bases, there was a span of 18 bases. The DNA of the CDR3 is TGTGCCAGCAGCCAAGACTTGTCAGGGCCGACAACTGGCTACACCTTC. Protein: CASSQDLSGPTTGYTF.

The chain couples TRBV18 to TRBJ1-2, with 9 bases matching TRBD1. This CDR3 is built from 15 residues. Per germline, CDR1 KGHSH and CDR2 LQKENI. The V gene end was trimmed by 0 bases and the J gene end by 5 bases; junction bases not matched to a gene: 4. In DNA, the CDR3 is TGTGCCAGCTCACCACCGGGACAGGGAAAGTATGGCTACACCTTC. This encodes CASSPPGQGKYGYTF.

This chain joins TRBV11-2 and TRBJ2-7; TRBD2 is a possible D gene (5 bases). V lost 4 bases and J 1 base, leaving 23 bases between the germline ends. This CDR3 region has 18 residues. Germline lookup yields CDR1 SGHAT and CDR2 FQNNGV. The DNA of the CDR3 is TGTGCCAGCAGCTCCCCTAGTAGGGTACGGGAATTTTCCTACGAGCAGTACTTC. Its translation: CASSSPSRVREFSYEQYF.

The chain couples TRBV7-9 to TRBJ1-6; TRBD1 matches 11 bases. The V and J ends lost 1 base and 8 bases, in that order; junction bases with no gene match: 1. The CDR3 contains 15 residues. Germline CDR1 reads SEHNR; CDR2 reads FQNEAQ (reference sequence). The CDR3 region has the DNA TGTGCCAGCAGCTTAGGGACAGGGGGCGATTCACCCCTCCACTTT. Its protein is CASSLGTGGDSPLHF.

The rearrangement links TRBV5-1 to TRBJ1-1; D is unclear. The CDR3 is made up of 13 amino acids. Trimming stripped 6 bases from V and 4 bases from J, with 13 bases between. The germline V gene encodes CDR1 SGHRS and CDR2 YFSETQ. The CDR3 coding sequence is TGCGCCAGCAATTTGGCGGGAGTCACTGAAGCTTTCTTT. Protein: CASNLAGVTEAFF.

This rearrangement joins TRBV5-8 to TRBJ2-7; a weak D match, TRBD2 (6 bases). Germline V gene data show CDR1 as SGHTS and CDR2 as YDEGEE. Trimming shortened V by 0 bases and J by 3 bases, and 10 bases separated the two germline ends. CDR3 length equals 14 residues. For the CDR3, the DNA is TGTGCCAGCAGCTTGGGGGTAGCGGTCTACGAGCAGTACTTC. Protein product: CASSLGVAVYEQYF. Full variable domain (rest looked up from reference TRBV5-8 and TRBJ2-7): EAGVTQSPTHLIKTRGQQATLRCSPISGHTSVYWYQQALGLGLQFLLWYDEGEERNRGNFPPRFSGRQFPNYSSELNVNALELEDSALYLCASSLGVAVYEQYFGPGTRLTVT.

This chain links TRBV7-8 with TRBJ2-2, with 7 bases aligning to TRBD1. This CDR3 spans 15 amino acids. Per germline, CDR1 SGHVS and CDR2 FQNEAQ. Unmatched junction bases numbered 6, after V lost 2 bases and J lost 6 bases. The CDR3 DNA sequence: TGTGCCAGCAGCTTAATTCAAGGGACAGCCGGGGAGCTGTTTTTT. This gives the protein CASSLIQGTAGELFF.

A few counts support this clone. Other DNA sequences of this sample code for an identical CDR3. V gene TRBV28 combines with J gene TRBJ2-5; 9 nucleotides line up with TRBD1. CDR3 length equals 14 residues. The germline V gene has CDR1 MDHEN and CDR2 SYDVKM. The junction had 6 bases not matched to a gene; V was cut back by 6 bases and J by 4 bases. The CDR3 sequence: CASSRGQGRETQYF. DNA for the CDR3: TGTGCCAGCAGCCGGGGACAGGGTAGAGAGACCCAGTACTTC.

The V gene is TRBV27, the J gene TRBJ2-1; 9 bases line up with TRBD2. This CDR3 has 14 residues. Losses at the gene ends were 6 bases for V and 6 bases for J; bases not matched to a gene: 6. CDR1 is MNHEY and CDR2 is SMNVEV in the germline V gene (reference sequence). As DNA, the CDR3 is TGTGCCAGCAGACCTAGCGGGGACCCCAATGAGCAGTTCTTC. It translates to CASRPSGDPNEQFF.

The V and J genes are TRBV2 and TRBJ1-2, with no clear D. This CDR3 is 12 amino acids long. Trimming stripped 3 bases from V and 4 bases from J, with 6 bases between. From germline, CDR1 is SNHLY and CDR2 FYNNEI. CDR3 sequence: CASSDGSYGYTF. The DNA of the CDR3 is TGTGCCAGCAGTGATGGCAGCTATGGCTACACCTTC. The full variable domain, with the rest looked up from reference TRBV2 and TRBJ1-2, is EPEVTQTPSHQVTQMGQEVILRCVPISNHLYFYWYRQILGQKVEFLVSFYNNEISEKSEIFDDQFSVERPDGSNFTLKIRSTKLEDSAMYFCASSDGSYGYTFGSGTRLTVV.